This T cell receptor beta chain was recovered during a study of blood T cells in healthy people across ages (dated by TCRdb to 2014 to 2015). Study-wide context: In model experiments, roughly one uniquely barcoded TCR beta cDNA molecule per two T cells was captured by template switching. To track age-related changes in TCR beta repertoire diversity, the study relied on deep sequencing normalized with unique cDNA molecular identifiers. Using the same blood draw, the study looked at two additional independent replicas of 1 million unique cDNA reads for two donors, one aged 18 to 30 and the other aged 80 or older. To avoid experimental bias, donors of different ages were distributed randomly across sequencing lanes. Donors were grouped into four age groups: young (average 16 years), middle-aged (39), aged (around 62) and long-lived (less than 85).

Library preparation was by 5' RACE. Sequencing relied on an Illumina HiSeq 2500. A second PCR of roughly 6 to 12 cycles was run with a J-beta primer mix and a sample-barcoded 5' primer. A unique molecular identifier was introduced onto each TCR beta cDNA molecule by a template-switch 5' adaptor carrying 12 random nucleotides. Each sample yielded at least 3 million CDR3-containing paired-end reads. First-strand cDNA was synthesized from all RNA with the Mint cDNA synthesis kit, primed by a TRBC-specific oligonucleotide. All cDNA was treated with uracil-DNA glycosylase and then went through a first 18-cycle PCR with the universal primers M1SS and BC2_uni_R. In the authors' own workflow: Each sample was normalized by randomly selecting 1 million high-quality reads, each carrying a distinct molecular identifier. Instead of being binned into consensus sequences, reads that shared molecular identifiers were thrown out. MiTCR, run with a Q25 quality threshold and the strictest error-elimination algorithm, handled CDR3 identification, clonotype clustering and error correction. A nonparametric unseen species model with Euler transformation was used to estimate lower-bound total TCR beta diversity. TCRdb passed the public sequencing reads through fastp at Q25 and MiXCR, retaining productive beta sequences. For every CDR3 protein sequence, its rows merge into one entry that carries the most common genes and DNA. TCRdb's processing, not the authors', yielded these V and J calls. The sample contains 600,000 or so distinct CDR3 sequences, around 50% of them found a single time. The ten largest clones take up 20% to 25% of the sample.

Points the paper makes about the study in general: Compared with the aged group, the long-lived group had more naive CD4+ T cells, fewer expanded clones and increased TCR diversity, a pattern suggesting age selection. The percentage of naive T cells measured by flow cytometry correlated strongly with observed TCR beta diversity. Observed TCR beta diversity per million T cells fell roughly linearly with age, and a significant reduction was already apparent by age roughly 40. Conclusive comparison of naive and antigen-experienced compartments was prevented by the profiling of bulk unsorted PBMCs. Estimates of total diversity based on one million sequenced T cells were regarded as lower bounds and as underestimates. Donor CMV infection status was unknown, potentially confounding age-related changes in expanded clonotypes.

In regard to this clonotype: The target of this receptor is not known. One end of the junction fails to match germline, which may point to a read error.

Donors were 30 to 45 systemically healthy Caucasian individuals from Russia aged roughly 6 to 90 years. Each donor gave approximately 9.3 milliliters of peripheral blood, collected into EDTA-treated Vacutainer tubes. PBMCs were isolated by Ficoll-Paque density-gradient centrifugation, with at least 6 million obtained per sample. Total RNA was extracted from PBMCs with Trizol reagent, with at least 5.5 micrograms obtained per sample. For every donor, flow cytometry on a PBMC aliquot measured the percentage of naive CD45RAhigh/CD27high T cells. Based on the germline V gene (reference sequence), the CDR1 and CDR2 sequences are LNHNV and YYDKDF. There are 15 amino acids in the CDR3, from cysteine to phenylalanine inclusive. Only the CDR3 region is kept as DNA, spanning 45 bases read in frame from base 1.

The chain is encoded by TRBV15 joined to TRBJ1-1, with the D gene not confidently named. The sequencing input was blood. The sequence was obtained from an elderly man in good health. The CDR3 amino acid sequence is: CATSRLPRSETGAFF. The bases read TGTGCCACCAGCAGACTACCCCGGAGTGAGACTGGAGCTTTCTTT.